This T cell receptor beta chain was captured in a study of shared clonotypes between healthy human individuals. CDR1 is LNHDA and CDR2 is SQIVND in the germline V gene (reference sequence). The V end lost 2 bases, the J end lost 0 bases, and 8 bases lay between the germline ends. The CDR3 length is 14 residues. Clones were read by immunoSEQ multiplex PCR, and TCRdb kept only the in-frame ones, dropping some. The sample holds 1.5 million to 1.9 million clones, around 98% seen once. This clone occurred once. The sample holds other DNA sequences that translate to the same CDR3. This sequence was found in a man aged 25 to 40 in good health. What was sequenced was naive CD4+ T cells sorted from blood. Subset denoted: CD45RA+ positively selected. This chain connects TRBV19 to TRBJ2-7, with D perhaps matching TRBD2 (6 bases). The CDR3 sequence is CASSIPGASYEQYF. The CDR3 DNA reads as TGTGCCAGTAGTATACCGGGAGCCTCCTACGAGCAGTACTTC.